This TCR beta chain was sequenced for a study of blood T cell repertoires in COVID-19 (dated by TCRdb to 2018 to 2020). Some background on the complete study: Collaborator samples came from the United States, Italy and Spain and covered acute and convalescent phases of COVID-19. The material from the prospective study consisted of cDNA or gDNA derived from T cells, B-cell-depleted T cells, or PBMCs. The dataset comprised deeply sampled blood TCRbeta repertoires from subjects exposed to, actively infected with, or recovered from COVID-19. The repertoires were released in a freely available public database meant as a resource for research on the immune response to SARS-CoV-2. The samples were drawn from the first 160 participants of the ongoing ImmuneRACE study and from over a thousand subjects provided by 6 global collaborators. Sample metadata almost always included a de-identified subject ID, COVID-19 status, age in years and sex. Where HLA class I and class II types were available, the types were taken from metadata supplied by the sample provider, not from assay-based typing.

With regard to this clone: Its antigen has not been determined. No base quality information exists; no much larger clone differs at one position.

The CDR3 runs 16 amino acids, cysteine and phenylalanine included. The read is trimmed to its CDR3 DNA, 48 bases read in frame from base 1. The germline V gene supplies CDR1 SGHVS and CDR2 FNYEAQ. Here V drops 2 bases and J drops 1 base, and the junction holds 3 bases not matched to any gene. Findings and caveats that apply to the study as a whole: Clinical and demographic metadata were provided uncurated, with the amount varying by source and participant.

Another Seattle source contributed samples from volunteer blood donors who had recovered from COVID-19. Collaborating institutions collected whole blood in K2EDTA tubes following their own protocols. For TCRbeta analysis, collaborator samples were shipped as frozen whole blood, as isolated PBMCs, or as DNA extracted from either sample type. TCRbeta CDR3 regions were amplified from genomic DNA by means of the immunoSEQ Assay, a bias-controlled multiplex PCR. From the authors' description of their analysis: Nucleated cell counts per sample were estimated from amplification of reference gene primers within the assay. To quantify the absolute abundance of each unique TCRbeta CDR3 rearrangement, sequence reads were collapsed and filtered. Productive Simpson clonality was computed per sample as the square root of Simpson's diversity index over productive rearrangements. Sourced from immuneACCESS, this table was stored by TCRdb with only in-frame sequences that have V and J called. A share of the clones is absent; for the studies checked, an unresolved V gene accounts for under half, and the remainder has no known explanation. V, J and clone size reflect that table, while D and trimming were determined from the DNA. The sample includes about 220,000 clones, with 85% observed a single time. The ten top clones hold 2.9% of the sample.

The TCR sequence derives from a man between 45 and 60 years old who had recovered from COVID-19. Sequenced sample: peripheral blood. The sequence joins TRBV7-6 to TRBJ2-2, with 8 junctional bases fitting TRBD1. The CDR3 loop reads CASSLWTGRNTGELFF. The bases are TGTGCCAGCAGCTTATGGACAGGGAGGAACACCGGGGAGCTGTTTTTT.